Following are 19 T cell receptor beta chains from one sample sequenced in a study of blood T cell repertoires in COVID-19. Measured with immunoSEQ multiplex PCR; TCRdb has only the in-frame clones, and not every one. Among approximately 280,000 clones listed, approximately 78% were seen once. Sequencing was performed on PBMCs or T cells enriched from blood (not recorded which). The receptors were gathered from a man aged 35-49 years who had been exposed to COVID-19.

This clone has only one observation. The chain couples TRBV24-1 to TRBJ1-4, with D hard to call. Trimming removed 2 bases from V and 7 bases from J, with 10 bases in between. The germline gives CDR1 KGHDR, CDR2 SFDVKD. The CDR3 length is 14 residues. CDR3 sequence (DNA): TGTGCCACCAGTGATTCCCAGAACCTTGAAAAACTGTTTTTT. Its protein product is CATSDSQNLEKLFF.

J is TRBJ2-1 and V is TRBV7-9; the match to TRBD2 covers 9 bases. The CDR3 consists of 14 residues. Unmatched junction bases numbered 9, after V lost 7 bases and J lost 8 bases. Germline lookup yields CDR1 SEHNR and CDR2 FQNEAQ (reference sequence). CDR3 sequence: CASIESGRTHEQFF. The CDR3 DNA reads TGTGCCAGCATCGAAAGCGGGAGGACCCATGAGCAGTTCTTC.

V usage is TRBV3-1 (or the pseudogene TRBV3-2) and J usage is TRBJ1-2; D possibly corresponds to TRBD1 (5 bases). Germline CDR1 reads LGHDT; CDR2 reads YNNKEL (reference sequence). There are 17 residues in the CDR3. V dropped 4 bases and J dropped 0 bases, with 18 bases sitting between them. The CDR3 DNA reads TGTGCCAGCAGCCTAAGGGGCCAACAAATTACTAACTATGGCTACACCTTC. Translated, it gives CASSLRGQQITNYGYTF.

The chain links TRBV6-5 to TRBJ1-6; no clear D gene. CDR1 MNHEY and CDR2 SVGAGI come from the germline V gene. This CDR3 has 13 amino acids. The V and J ends lost 2 bases and 7 bases respectively, with 6 bases between them. In DNA form, the CDR3 reads TGTGCCAGCAGTTACGAGTACAATTCACCCCTCCACTTT. This gives the protein CASSYEYNSPLHF.

The genes are TRBV5-1 and TRBJ2-1; weak D call: TRBD2 (5 bases). The CDR3 contains 15 residues. Trimming left V 3 bases short and J 9 bases short, with 19 bases between. Germline loops: CDR1 SGHRS, CDR2 YFSETQ. As DNA, the CDR3 is TGCGCCAGCAGCTATCTCGGCGGGCGAGGCAGTGAGCAGTTCTTC. This gives the protein CASSYLGGRGSEQFF.

This clone appeared a few times. V is TRBV29-1 and J is TRBJ2-3; weak D call: TRBD2 (5 bases). Germline loops: CDR1 SQVTM, CDR2 ANQGSEA. The CDR3 totals 11 residues. V was shortened by 7 bases and J by 6 bases, with 11 bases between the two germline ends. The CDR3 region is CSDRPGDTQYF. In DNA form, the CDR3 reads TGCAGCGATAGGCCGGGGGATACGCAGTATTTT.

V gene TRBV15 combines with J gene TRBJ2-1; 7 nucleotides match TRBD2. The length of the CDR3 is 15 residues. CDR1 and CDR2 from the germline V gene are LNHNV and YYDKDF (reference sequence). J gave up 4 bases and V 4 bases, and 7 bases lay outside the gene matches. The CDR3 here is CATSTAHGGYNEQFF. CDR3 bases: TGTGCCACCAGCACGGCACACGGGGGGTACAATGAGCAGTTCTTC.

The chain combines TRBV13 with TRBJ1-1; no definite D call. Per the germline V gene, CDR1 is PRHDT and CDR2 is FYEKMQ (reference sequence). V lost 2 bases to trimming and J lost 1 base, with 11 bases between them. There are 15 residues in the CDR3. CDR3 DNA sequence: TGTGCCAGCAGCTTAAGGGAGGGAGGGAACACTGAAGCTTTCTTT. Translated, it gives CASSLREGGNTEAFF.

The J gene is TRBJ2-5, the V gene TRBV5-6; possible D gene TRBD2, 5 bases. The V gene lost 9 bases and the J gene lost 7 bases, with 19 bases spanning the gap. There are 13 residues in the CDR3. Germline CDR1 and CDR2: SGHDT and YYEEEE. The CDR3: CATTLRSGGTQYF. As DNA, the CDR3 is TGTGCCACCACCCTCCGCAGCGGTGGGACCCAGTACTTC.

Notes on this clone: At one boundary the junction diverges from the germline segment, which might be a read error. The V and J genes are TRBV5-1 and TRBJ2-7; TRBD1 matches 10 bases. CDR3 length equals 15 residues. Germline V gene sequence: CDR1 SGHRS, CDR2 YFSETQ. In DNA form, the CDR3 reads TGCGCCAGCAGTTTGGACAGGGGGATTACCTACGAGCAGTACTTC. Its translation is CASSLDRGITYEQYF.

The rearrangement uses TRBV19 and TRBJ2-3; 9 nucleotides align to TRBD2. The CDR3 covers 16 residues. The J segment lost 1 base and the V segment lost 5 bases, leaving 7 bases of the junction unmatched. CDR1 and CDR2 from the germline V gene are LNHDA and SQIVND (reference sequence). Here the CDR3 DNA reads TGTGCCAGTAGTCCTCTGGGCGGGGGGGGCACAGATACGCAGTATTTT. Amino acids: CASSPLGGGGTDTQYF.

This clone has only one observation. The chain links TRBV28 to TRBJ2-3, with D unclear. This CDR3 region has 11 residues. Trimming left V 7 bases short and J 4 bases short, with 6 bases between. Per germline, CDR1 MDHEN and CDR2 SYDVKM. The CDR3 nucleotides are TGTGCCAGCACCAGGTCAGATACGCAGTATTTT. Translation: CASTRSDTQYF.

The V call is TRBV14, the J call TRBJ1-1; TRBD1 matches 7 bases. This CDR3 has 15 amino acids. From germline, CDR1 is SGHDN and CDR2 FVKESK. With 4 bases clipped from V and 6 bases from J, the junction kept 11 bases outside the gene matches. The CDR3 reads CASSRSGRGWAEAFF. The CDR3 DNA reads as TGTGCCAGCAGCCGATCCGGCAGGGGGTGGGCTGAAGCTTTCTTT.

The chain links TRBV7-3 to TRBJ2-1; 14 positions match TRBD2. The CDR3 is made up of 17 amino acids. V shed 1 base, J shed 4 bases, and the junction held 3 bases outside the gene matches. The germline CDR1 and CDR2 sequences are SGHTA and FQGTGA. The CDR3 sequence: CASSLIGTSGRYNEQFF. The CDR3 coding sequence is TGTGCCAGCAGCTTAATAGGGACTAGCGGGAGATACAATGAGCAGTTCTTC.

V usage is TRBV6-1 and J usage is TRBJ1-3; D unclear. Germline V gives CDR1 MNHNS, CDR2 SASEGT. The CDR3 is 18 residues long. Deletions cut 0 bases from V and 0 bases from J, with 15 bases between. The CDR3 coding sequence is TGTGCCAGCAGTGAAGCGCTCTCTTGGGGAGGCTCTGGAAACACCATATATTTT. It yields the protein CASSEALSWGGSGNTIYF.

The chain joins TRBV5-1 to TRBJ2-2, with TRBD2 matching 12 bases. CDR3 length: 16 amino acids. The V and J ends lost 6 bases and 5 bases, in that order; junction bases with no gene match: 8. The V gene's germline CDR1 is SGHRS and CDR2 YFSETQ. CDR3 loop: CASTSLLAGGTGELFF. CDR3 in DNA: TGCGCCAGCACCTCCCTACTAGCGGGAGGTACCGGGGAGCTGTTTTTT.

The rearrangement links TRBV20-1 to TRBJ2-1; 10 bases match TRBD2. Trimming at V came to 3 bases and at J to 3 bases, leaving 14 bases not matched to a gene. Germline V gene lookup returns CDR1 DFQATT and CDR2 SNEGSKA (reference sequence). The CDR3 length is 18 residues. The CDR3 region is CSASGGTSVSVNYNEQFF. CDR3 DNA sequence: TGCAGTGCTAGTGGGGGGACTAGCGTATCAGTGAACTACAATGAGCAGTTCTTC.

This CDR3 reads CASSPGGTNEKLFF. The CDR3, as DNA: TGTGCCAGCAGCCCCGGAGGGACTAATGAAAAACTGTTTTTT. The chain has TRBV5-6 and TRBJ1-4; D is unclear. The CDR3 consists of 14 residues. CDR1 is SGHDT, CDR2 YYEEEE, per germline. Trimming cost V 4 bases and J 2 bases, with 9 bases left between them. The whole variable domain, remainder taken from reference TRBV5-6 and TRBJ1-4, is DAGVTQSPTHLIKTRGQQVTLRCSPKSGHDTVSWYQQALGQGPQFIFQYYEEEERQRGNFPDRFSGHQFPNYSSELNVNALLLGDSALYLCASSPGGTNEKLFFGSGTQLSVL.

V is TRBV19 and J is TRBJ1-5, with unresolved D. Germline values: CDR1 LNHDA, CDR2 SQIVND (reference sequence). This CDR3 is 12 amino acids long. Here the CDR3 reads CGRRPADQPQHF. CDR3 in DNA: TGTGGGCGGCGGCCAGCAGATCAGCCCCAGCATTTT. The full variable domain, its missing parts supplied by reference TRBV19 and TRBJ1-5, is DGGITQSPKYLFRKEGQNVTLSCEQNLNHDAMYWYRQDPGQGLRLIYYSQIVNDFQKGDIAEGYSVSREKKESFPLTVTSAQKNPTAFYLCGRRPADQPQHFGDGTRLSIL.